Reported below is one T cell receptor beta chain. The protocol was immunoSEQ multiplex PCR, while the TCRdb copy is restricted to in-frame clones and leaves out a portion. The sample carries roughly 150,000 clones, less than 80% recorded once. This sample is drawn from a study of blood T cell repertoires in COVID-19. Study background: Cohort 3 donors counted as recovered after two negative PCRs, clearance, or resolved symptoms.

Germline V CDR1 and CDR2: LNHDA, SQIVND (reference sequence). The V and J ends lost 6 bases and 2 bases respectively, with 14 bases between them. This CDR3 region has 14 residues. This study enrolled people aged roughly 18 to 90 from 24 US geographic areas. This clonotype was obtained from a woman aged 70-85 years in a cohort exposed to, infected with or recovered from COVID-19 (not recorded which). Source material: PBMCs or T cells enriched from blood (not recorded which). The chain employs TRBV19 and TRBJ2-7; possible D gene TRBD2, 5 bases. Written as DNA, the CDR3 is TGTGCCAGTAGGTCGGGGTTGAACACCTACGAGCAGTACTTC. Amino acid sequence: CASRSGLNTYEQYF.